These T cell receptor beta chains were read from a single sample in a study of blood T cell repertoires in COVID-19. TCRdb keeps only in-frame clones here, not all; method: immunoSEQ multiplex PCR. The sample holds about 170,000 clones, around 83% seen once. The sample taken for sequencing was peripheral blood. All receptors derive from a man aged 50-59 years with active or convalescent COVID-19. Each CDR3 is given with its conserved first and last residue. The order of the fields is clone size, D gene, J gene, V gene, CDR3 protein, CDR3 DNA. The D gene is left open where the match is weak. Rows give clone size only sometimes, using once, few, many, or a class for an expanded clone.

clone size: NA
D gene: TRBD1
J gene: TRBJ2-2
V gene: TRBV24-1
CDR3 protein: CATSAPGTGRGGELFF
CDR3 DNA: TGTGCCACCAGTGCCCCCGGGACAGGGAGGGGCGGGGAGCTGTTTTTT

clone size: NA
D gene: NA
J gene: TRBJ1-2
V gene: TRBV28
CDR3 protein: CASSPIGGADSYGYTF
CDR3 DNA: TGTGCCAGCAGTCCTATCGGAGGGGCTGATTCCTATGGCTACACCTTC

clone size: NA
D gene: NA
J gene: TRBJ1-1
V gene: TRBV19
CDR3 protein: CASRTPAARETEAFF
CDR3 DNA: TGTGCCAGTAGGACTCCGGCAGCTCGTGAAACTGAAGCTTTCTTT

clone size: once
D gene: TRBD2
J gene: TRBJ2-3
V gene: TRBV5-1
CDR3 protein: CASSLGPSGRYFTDTQYF
CDR3 DNA: TGCGCCAGCAGCCTGGGGCCTAGCGGGAGATACTTCACAGATACGCAGTATTTT

clone size: NA
D gene: TRBD1
J gene: TRBJ2-1
V gene: TRBV7-6
CDR3 protein: CASSPGTAYYNEQFF
CDR3 DNA: TGTGCCAGCAGCCCCGGGACAGCTTATTACAATGAGCAGTTCTTC

clone size: NA
D gene: TRBD2
J gene: TRBJ2-4
V gene: TRBV9
CDR3 protein: CASSPRDSGRGGGGSKNIQYF
CDR3 DNA: TGTGCCAGCAGCCCCCGCGACTCTGGGCGGGGGGGCGGGGGATCCAAAAACATTCAGTACTTC

clone size: NA
D gene: NA
J gene: TRBJ2-2
V gene: TRBV7-3
CDR3 protein: CASSPLSVASGELFF
CDR3 DNA: TGTGCCAGCAGCCCCTTATCGGTAGCCTCCGGGGAGCTGTTTTTT

clone size: NA
D gene: NA
J gene: TRBJ2-3
V gene: TRBV6-4
CDR3 protein: CASRAPVFGPSTDTQYF
CDR3 DNA: TGTGCCAGCAGGGCCCCAGTTTTTGGGCCAAGCACAGATACGCAGTATTTT

clone size: NA
D gene: TRBD1
J gene: TRBJ2-2
V gene: TRBV5-1
CDR3 protein: CASSQRQGAGTGELFF
CDR3 DNA: TGCGCCAGCAGCCAAAGACAGGGGGCGGGAACCGGGGAGCTGTTTTTT

clone size: NA
D gene: NA
J gene: TRBJ2-3
V gene: TRBV12-3/TRBV12-4
CDR3 protein: CASTTNTDTQYF
CDR3 DNA: TGTGCCAGCACCACAAACACAGATACGCAGTATTTT

clone size: once
D gene: NA
J gene: TRBJ1-2
V gene: TRBV6-5
CDR3 protein: CASSYRGGGYTF
CDR3 DNA: TGTGCCAGCAGTTATCGAGGGGGAGGCTACACCTTC